Detailed here is one TCR beta chain. In its sample, this clonotype was seen many times. Its specific antigen is unknown. No quality values exist for individual bases; no much larger clone is one base distant. The entry originates in a study of CD8+CD57+ T cells in acquired aplastic anemia (dated by TCRdb to the late 2010s). Notes on the research overall: On average, sorted CD4+ and CD8+ cells yielded 3.2 ug of extracted DNA, with a range of roughly 0.18 to 30 ug. An average of about 10 million reads for CD4+ cells and approximately 11 million reads for CD8+ cells was obtained from healthy donor samples.

Profiling of TCR beta VDJ combinations and CDR3 sequences used genomic DNA as the template. An Illumina HiSeq 2000 was the platform used for TCR repertoire sequencing. On the authors' methods: Repertoires were assessed using TRBV/TRBJ rearrangement plots, CDR3 size and DJ length profiles, and Simpson's diversity index. The most abundant DNA sequence in the deep sequencing data was defined as the immunodominant clone. CDR3 amino acid sequences were checked for sharing across subjects and were also compared against the VDJdb database and published repertoires. TCRdb's own reprocessing of the public reads used fastp at Q25 and MiXCR and kept productive beta chains. For every CDR3 protein sequence, its rows merge into one entry that carries the most common genes and DNA. TCRdb's processing, not the authors', yielded these V and J calls. The table for this sample lists under 250,000 distinct CDR3 sequences; approximately 35% of them were counted only once. The ten largest make up around 1.1% of the sample.

CDR1 and CDR2 are drawn from the germline V gene: SNHLY, FYNNEI. Inclusive of the bounding cysteine and phenylalanine, the CDR3 is 13 residues long. CDR3 DNA is the only sequence kept; it has 39 bases, read in frame from the first base. At the junction V is shortened by 10 bases and J by 0 bases, with 10 bases in between. The study deep-sequenced TCR repertoires of sorted CD4+ and CD8+ blood T cells from severe aplastic anemia patients and healthy subjects. Ficoll-Paque density gradient centrifugation was used to isolate peripheral blood mononuclear cells. Before DNA was extracted, CD4+ and CD8+ T cells were sorted using either FACS or magnetic beads. Study-level results and caveats: Approximately 31 CD8+ CDR3 sequences were found in both patients and controls but appeared to be highly expressed in patients and within the immunodominant clones of the patients. No significant difference in CD8+ Simpson's diversity was found between patients and healthy controls (P=0.060).

The sequenced sample consisted of sorted CD4+, CD8+, or CD8+CD57+ T cells (not recorded which) from PBMCs. This TCR derives from a human donor in good health, serving as a control. Recombination joined TRBV2 with TRBJ1-3; the D gene remains uncertain. The CDR3: CATKGSSGNTIYF. In nucleotide form, the sequence is TGTGCCACTAAGGGAAGCTCTGGAAACACCATATATTTT. Beyond the CDR3, the reference TRBV2 and TRBJ1-3 genes provide the residues; the full variable domain reads: EPEVTQTPSHQVTQMGQEVILRCVPISNHLYFYWYRQILGQKVEFLVSFYNNEISEKSEIFDDQFSVERPDGSNFTLKIRSTKLEDSAMYFCATKGSSGNTIYFGEGSWLTVV.